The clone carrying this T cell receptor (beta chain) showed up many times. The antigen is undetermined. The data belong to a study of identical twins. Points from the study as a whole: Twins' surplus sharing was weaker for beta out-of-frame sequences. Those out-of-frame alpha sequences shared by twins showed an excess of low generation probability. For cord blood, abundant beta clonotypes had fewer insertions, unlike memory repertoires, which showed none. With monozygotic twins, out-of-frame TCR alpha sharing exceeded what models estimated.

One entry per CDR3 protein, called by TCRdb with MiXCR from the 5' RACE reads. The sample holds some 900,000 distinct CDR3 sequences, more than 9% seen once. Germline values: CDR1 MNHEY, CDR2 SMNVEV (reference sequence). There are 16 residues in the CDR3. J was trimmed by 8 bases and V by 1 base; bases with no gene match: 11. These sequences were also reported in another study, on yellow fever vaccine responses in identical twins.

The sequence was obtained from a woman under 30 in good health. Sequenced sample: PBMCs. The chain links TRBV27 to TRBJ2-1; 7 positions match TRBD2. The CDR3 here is CASSLYPPWEGHEQFF. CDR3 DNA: TGTGCCAGCAGTTTATACCCCCCATGGGAGGGGCATGAGCAGTTCTTC.